A selection of T cell receptor beta chains follows, all from one sample in a study of blood T cell repertoires in COVID-19. TCRdb's table, derived via immunoSEQ multiplex PCR, lists solely in-frame clones and lacks some. The sample includes approximately 250,000 clones, roughly 80% seen only once; the top ten take 6% to 7%. Input material: peripheral blood. The receptor set was obtained from a woman aged 60 to 75 with active or convalescent COVID-19. Each CDR3 is given with its conserved first and last residue. The order of the fields is J gene, clone size, V gene, D gene, CDR3 protein, CDR3 DNA. The D gene is left open where the match is weak. Only part of the rows carry a size: once, few, many, or a class if the clone is expanded.

>TRBJ2-1|-|TRBV5-1|TRBD2
CASSLGLAGVGSYNEQFF
TGCGCCAGCAGCTTGGGACTAGCGGGAGTTGGCTCCTACAATGAGCAGTTCTTC
>TRBJ1-1|-|TRBV3-1/TRBV3-2|-
CASSPGVGLEAFF
TGTGCCAGCAGCCCCGGGGTAGGTCTTGAAGCTTTCTTT
>TRBJ1-5|-|TRBV7-8|TRBD1
CASSAGQGQPQHF
TGTGCCAGCAGCGCGGGACAGGGCCAGCCCCAGCATTTT
>TRBJ1-1|-|TRBV3-1/TRBV3-2|TRBD1
CASSQGGQGNTEAFF
TGTGCCAGCAGCCAGGGGGGACAGGGGAACACTGAAGCTTTCTTT
>TRBJ2-1|-|TRBV5-1|-
CASSLELPHLNEQFF
TGCGCCAGCAGCTTGGAACTCCCTCATCTCAATGAGCAGTTCTTC
>TRBJ2-1|many|TRBV19|-
CASRVGNEQFF
TGTGCCAGTAGAGTCGGCAATGAGCAGTTCTTC
>TRBJ2-5|-|TRBV7-2|TRBD1
CASSLDRGPGETQYF
TGTGCCAGCAGTTTGGACAGGGGGCCGGGGGAGACCCAGTACTTC
>TRBJ2-1|-|TRBV20-1|-
CSSGSHNEQFF
TGCAGTTCGGGATCCCACAATGAGCAGTTCTTC
>TRBJ2-1|-|TRBV3-1/TRBV3-2|-
CASSPTAEPYNEQFF
TGTGCCAGCAGCCCAACAGCGGAACCCTACAATGAGCAGTTCTTC
>TRBJ2-3|-|TRBV4-2|TRBD2
CASSQDAGGPGTDTQYF
TGTGCCAGCAGCCAAGATGCGGGAGGGCCCGGCACAGATACGCAGTATTTT
>TRBJ2-5|-|TRBV6-6|TRBD1
CASRSGTAKETQYF
TGTGCCAGCAGATCCGGGACAGCAAAAGAGACCCAGTACTTC
>TRBJ1-4|-|TRBV3-1/TRBV3-2|-
CASSRRRQDSNEKLFF
TGTGCCAGCAGCCGCCGCCGACAAGACAGTAATGAAAAACTGTTTTTT
>TRBJ2-1|-|TRBV13|-
CASSLVTNEQFF
TGTGCCAGCAGCTTAGTGACAAATGAGCAGTTCTTC
>TRBJ2-3|few|TRBV11-2|-
CASSSAVSSVNMDTQYF
TGTGCCAGCAGCTCCGCTGTTAGTAGCGTAAATATGGATACGCAGTATTTT
>TRBJ1-1|-|TRBV5-4|TRBD1
CASSLDMAGTGLNTEAFF
TGTGCCAGCAGCTTGGACATGGCCGGGACAGGATTGAACACTGAAGCTTTCTTT
>TRBJ1-6|-|TRBV2|-
CASSEYLGQDTSPLHF
TGTGCCAGCAGTGAATATCTGGGACAAGATACTTCACCCCTCCACTTT
>TRBJ1-4|-|TRBV6-5|TRBD1
CASSYPRQGAGEKLFF
TGTGCCAGCAGTTACCCCCGACAGGGGGCTGGTGAAAAACTGTTTTTT
>TRBJ2-1|-|TRBV10-1|TRBD2
CASSLLLADYTEQFF
TGCGCCAGCAGTCTTCTACTAGCGGACTATACTGAGCAGTTCTTC
>TRBJ2-1|-|TRBV19|-
CASSRTEARSYNEQFF
TGTGCCAGTAGTAGAACGGAGGCCCGCTCCTACAATGAGCAGTTCTTC
>TRBJ2-5|-|TRBV27|-
CASSLSWGGTQETQYF
TGTGCCAGCAGTTTATCGTGGGGCGGGACCCAAGAGACCCAGTACTTC
>TRBJ1-5|-|TRBV6-5|TRBD1
CASSSGTGRLGAQHF
TGTGCCAGCAGCAGCGGGACAGGAAGGTTAGGAGCCCAGCATTTT
>TRBJ1-6|-|TRBV27|-
CASSLRDTLNNSPLHF
TGTGCCAGCAGTCTACGGGACACTCTTAATAATTCACCCCTCCACTTT
>TRBJ2-7|-|TRBV11-2|TRBD1
CASSSIDRVPYEQYF
TGTGCCAGCAGCTCAATCGACAGGGTACCCTACGAGCAGTACTTC
>TRBJ1-4|-|TRBV29-1|TRBD1
CSVETYRGQNEKLFF
TGCAGCGTTGAAACCTACAGGGGGCAGAATGAAAAACTGTTTTTT
>TRBJ1-1|-|TRBV2|-
CASSRNRDTEAFF
TGTGCCAGCAGCCGGAACAGGGACACTGAAGCTTTCTTT
>TRBJ1-1|-|TRBV11-2|-
CASSLEAWGLMGTEAFF
TGTGCCAGCAGCTTAGAGGCCTGGGGGCTGATGGGCACTGAAGCTTTCTTT
>TRBJ2-5|-|TRBV25-1|TRBD2
CASSELGGRKETQYF
TGTGCCAGCAGTGAACTTGGCGGGAGAAAAGAGACCCAGTACTTC
>TRBJ1-2|-|TRBV19|TRBD1
CASLGTGYGYTF
TGTGCCAGTCTCGGGACAGGCTATGGCTACACCTTC
>TRBJ1-1|-|TRBV18|TRBD1
CASSLSGTGGTTEAFF
TGTGCCAGCTCACTCTCCGGGACAGGGGGCACCACTGAAGCTTTCTTT
>TRBJ2-3|-|TRBV2|-
CASSEGSPSTDTQYF
TGTGCCAGCAGTGAAGGTTCTCCTAGCACAGATACGCAGTATTTT
>TRBJ2-3|-|TRBV3-1/TRBV3-2|-
CASSLGLYTDTQYF
TGTGCCAGCAGCCTAGGACTATACACAGATACGCAGTATTTT
>TRBJ1-2|-|TRBV6-6|-
CASSSEGAGYTF
TGTGCCAGCTCGTCCGAGGGTGCTGGCTACACCTTC
>TRBJ2-5|-|TRBV7-9|-
CASSVKAGSHHGETQYF
TGTGCCAGCAGCGTTAAGGCGGGGAGCCACCACGGGGAGACCCAGTACTTC
>TRBJ2-4|-|TRBV5-1|TRBD1
CASSKGQGAFFQNIQYF
TGCGCCAGCAGTAAGGGACAGGGGGCTTTTTTCCAAAACATTCAGTACTTC
>TRBJ2-3|-|TRBV9|TRBD2
CASSLASGRTDTQYF
TGTGCCAGCAGCTTAGCTAGCGGGAGAACAGATACGCAGTATTTT
>TRBJ2-5|few|TRBV18|-
CASSPEIEETQYF
TGTGCCAGCTCACCAGAGATAGAAGAGACCCAGTACTTC
>TRBJ2-2|few|TRBV21-1|-
CASSKLAVNTGELFF
TGTGCCAGCAGCAAACTAGCGGTGAACACCGGGGAGCTGTTTTTT
>TRBJ2-2|-|TRBV5-1|TRBD1
CASSFSLGQGTGELFF
TGCGCCAGCAGCTTCTCCCTGGGACAGGGGACCGGGGAGCTGTTTTTT
>TRBJ2-1|-|TRBV5-4|TRBD2
CASSLDGGRVYNEQFF
TGTGCCAGCAGCTTGGATGGCGGGAGGGTATACAATGAGCAGTTCTTC
>TRBJ2-7|-|TRBV12-3/TRBV12-4|TRBD2
CASRRGGTYEQYF
TGTGCCAGCAGACGGGGGGGAACCTACGAGCAGTACTTC
>TRBJ2-7|-|TRBV4-1|TRBD2
CASSPWEGSYEQYF
TGCGCCAGCAGCCCCTGGGAGGGATCCTACGAGCAGTACTTC
>TRBJ2-5|-|TRBV5-1|TRBD2
CASSLRISGSGETQYF
TGCGCCAGCAGCTTGCGGATTAGCGGGAGTGGAGAGACCCAGTACTTC
>TRBJ2-3|once|TRBV18|-
CASSPLQGSTDTQYF
TGTGCCAGCTCACCACTCCAGGGAAGCACAGATACGCAGTATTTT
>TRBJ1-3|-|TRBV20-1|-
CSASGLRNTIYF
TGCAGTGCTAGTGGGCTTAGAAACACCATATATTTT
>TRBJ1-4|-|TRBV2|TRBD1
CASRGQINEKLFF
TGTGCCAGCAGGGGACAGATTAATGAAAAACTGTTTTTT
>TRBJ1-2|once|TRBV4-1|TRBD1
CASSQEVSGQVFSGYTF
TGCGCCAGCAGCCAAGAGGTTTCGGGACAGGTTTTTTCTGGCTACACCTTC
>TRBJ2-7|-|TRBV12-5|-
CASGPTGHSAYEQYF
TGTGCTAGTGGCCCAACGGGACATTCAGCCTACGAGCAGTACTTC
>TRBJ2-5|-|TRBV5-4|TRBD2
CASSFPALAGGLPAQYF
TGTGCCAGCAGCTTTCCGGCACTAGCGGGAGGTCTGCCGGCCCAGTACTTC
>TRBJ2-5|-|TRBV19|TRBD2
CASSNSGRAQYF
TGTGCCAGTAGTAACAGCGGGAGGGCCCAGTACTTC
>TRBJ2-2|-|TRBV5-4|-
CASSLYTGGGPGELFF
TGTGCCAGCAGCTTATATACGGGAGGGGGCCCCGGGGAGCTGTTTTTT
>TRBJ2-5|-|TRBV9|-
CASSADWRQETQYF
TGTGCCAGCAGCGCCGACTGGCGGCAAGAGACCCAGTACTTC
>TRBJ2-4|-|TRBV27|TRBD2
CASSSLPAGAEDKNIQYF
TGTGCCAGCAGTTCCCTCCCAGCGGGGGCCGAGGACAAAAACATTCAGTACTTC
>TRBJ2-5|-|TRBV5-8|TRBD2
CASQPGTSGKETQYF
TGTGCCAGTCAGCCCGGGACTAGCGGAAAAGAGACCCAGTACTTC
>TRBJ2-4|-|TRBV12-1|-
CASSHSEGTDSDRGHKNIQYF
TGTGCCAGCAGCCATTCCGAAGGGACAGATAGCGACCGCGGGCACAAAAACATTCAGTACTTC
>TRBJ2-5|-|TRBV7-9|-
CASSFPGSGETQYF
TGTGCCAGCAGCTTTCCGGGGAGTGGGGAGACCCAGTACTTC
>TRBJ2-5|-|TRBV27|-
CASSLARGTGTQYF
TGTGCCAGCAGTTTAGCGCGGGGTACAGGGACCCAGTACTTC
>TRBJ1-1|-|TRBV28|-
CAPTRGGAWAGEGTFF
TGTGCCCCCACTCGCGGGGGGGCCTGGGCCGGGGAGGGGACTTTCTTT
>TRBJ2-7|-|TRBV2|-
CASSEITSYEQYF
TGTGCCAGCAGTGAAATTACATCCTACGAGCAGTACTTC
>TRBJ2-3|-|TRBV4-2|TRBD2
CASSLLLAEKDTQYF
TGTGCCAGCAGCCTGCTTCTAGCGGAGAAGGATACGCAGTATTTT
>TRBJ2-5|once|TRBV19|TRBD1
CASSSRGTGGRETQYF
TGTGCCAGTAGTTCCCGAGGGACAGGGGGCCGTGAGACCCAGTACTTC